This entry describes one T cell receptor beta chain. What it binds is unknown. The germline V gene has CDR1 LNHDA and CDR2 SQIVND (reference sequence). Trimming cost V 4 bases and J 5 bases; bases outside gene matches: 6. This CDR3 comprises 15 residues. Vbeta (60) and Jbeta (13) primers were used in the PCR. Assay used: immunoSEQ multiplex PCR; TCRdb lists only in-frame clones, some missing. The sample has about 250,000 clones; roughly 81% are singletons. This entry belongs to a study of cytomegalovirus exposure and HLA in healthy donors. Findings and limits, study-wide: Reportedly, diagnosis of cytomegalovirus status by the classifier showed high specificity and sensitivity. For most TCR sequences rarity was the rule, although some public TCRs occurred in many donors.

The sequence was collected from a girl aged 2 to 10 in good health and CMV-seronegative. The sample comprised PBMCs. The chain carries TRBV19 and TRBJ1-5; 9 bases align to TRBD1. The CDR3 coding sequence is TGTGCCAGTAGTAAGGGGGACAGGGCCCATCAGCCCCAGCATTTT. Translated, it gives CASSKGDRAHQPQHF. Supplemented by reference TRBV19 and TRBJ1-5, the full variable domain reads DGGITQSPKYLFRKEGQNVTLSCEQNLNHDAMYWYRQDPGQGLRLIYYSQIVNDFQKGDIAEGYSVSREKKESFPLTVTSAQKNPTAFYLCASSKGDRAHQPQHFGDGTRLSIL.